Below are 25 T cell receptor beta chains sequenced from a single sample in a study of type 1 and type 2 diabetes patients. The PCR template was genomic DNA. Multiplex PCR with 30 forward and 13 reverse primers amplified the TCR beta CDR3. Each CDR3 protein gets one entry after TCRdb re-called the multiplex PCR reads with MiXCR. The sample has about 290,000 distinct CDR3 sequences; 45% to 60% are singletons. The sequenced material came from peripheral blood mononuclear cells (PBMCs). All receptors come from a man younger than 35 with type 2 diabetes.

This clonotype was recorded at least ten times. The CDR3, as DNA: TGTGCCACCAGCAGAGATCTGCCGGGACAGTTTTCACCCCTCCACTTT. This translates into CATSRDLPGQFSPLHF. V gene TRBV15 combines with J gene TRBJ1-6; TRBD1 agrees at 7 bases. The CDR3 extends over 16 amino acids. CDR1 and CDR2 from the germline V gene are LNHNV and YYDKDF (reference sequence). The V gene end was trimmed by 0 bases and the J gene end by 9 bases; junction bases not matched to a gene: 8.

Many counts were recorded for this clonotype. The J gene is TRBJ2-7, the V gene TRBV15; the match to TRBD2 covers 7 bases. From germline, CDR1 is LNHNV and CDR2 YYDKDF (reference sequence). The V and J ends lost 0 bases and 6 bases, in that order; junction bases with no gene match: 5. This CDR3 has 14 residues. This CDR3 is CATSRDSGGPEQYF. For the CDR3, the DNA is TGTGCCACCAGCAGAGATTCGGGGGGTCCCGAGCAGTACTTC.

The V call is TRBV29-1, the J call TRBJ2-1; TRBD2 is a possible D gene (5 bases). The germline V and J ends were trimmed by 4 bases and 1 base, with 11 bases remaining between them. Germline V gene lookup returns CDR1 SQVTM and CDR2 ANQGSEA. The CDR3 runs 14 residues. The CDR3 sequence: CSVGRIKSYNEQFF. CDR3 coding DNA: TGCAGCGTTGGGAGGATCAAATCCTACAATGAGCAGTTCTTC.

CDR3 DNA sequence: TGTGCCAGCAGCCCCTTGGAGAGGGGTTACAATGAGCAGTTCTTC. Translation: CASSPLERGYNEQFF. The chain couples TRBV7-3 to TRBJ2-5, with D perhaps assigned TRBD1 or TRBD2 (5 bases each). The J call could be wrong; TRBJ2-1 is a better fit for the DNA end. The CDR3 has 15 residues. From germline, CDR1 is SGHTA and CDR2 FQGTGA.

This chain joins TRBV29-1 and TRBJ2-2, with 14 bases that match TRBD2. The germline gives CDR1 SQVTM, CDR2 ANQGSEA. The CDR3 has 18 residues. V was pared by 8 bases and J by 2 bases, with 13 bases of the junction left unmatched. CDR3 sequence reads: CSPMAGTSGRANTGELFF. CDR3 DNA: TGCAGCCCAATGGCCGGGACTAGCGGGAGAGCTAACACCGGGGAGCTGTTTTTT.

The rearrangement links TRBV15 to TRBJ2-3; 11 bases match TRBD2. Germline trimming cut 2 bases from V and 4 bases from J; bases unmatched to any gene: 5. The CDR3 runs to 16 residues. Germline V CDR1 and CDR2: LNHNV, YYDKDF (reference sequence). This chain's CDR3 is CATSRLAGGVADTQYF. CDR3 nucleotide sequence: TGTGCCACCAGCAGACTAGCGGGGGGCGTGGCAGATACGCAGTATTTT.

CDR3 coding DNA: TGCGCCAGCAGCTTGGGGGCTAGCGGGAGAGGCGAGACCCAGTACTTC. Translation: CASSLGASGRGETQYF. V gene TRBV5-1 combines with J gene TRBJ2-5; TRBD2 aligns across 10 bases. With 0 bases clipped from V and 5 bases from J, the junction kept 7 bases outside the gene matches. This CDR3 is 16 amino acids long. Germline V gene lookup returns CDR1 SGHRS and CDR2 YFSETQ.

This clonotype was observed at least ten times. The chain combines TRBV15 with TRBJ1-6; possible D gene TRBD1, 6 bases. Germline loops: CDR1 LNHNV, CDR2 YYDKDF (reference sequence). This CDR3 contains 13 residues. The V and J ends lost 5 bases and 10 bases respectively, with 12 bases between them. This CDR3 is CATSPSGGSPLHF. CDR3 nucleotide sequence: TGTGCCACCAGCCCTTCGGGGGGCTCACCCCTCCACTTT.

The gene calls are TRBV30 and TRBJ2-3; D remains unclear. V lost 1 base, J lost 0 bases, and 11 bases lay in between. CDR1 is GTSNPN, CDR2 SVGIG, per germline (reference sequence). The CDR3 has 15 amino acids. CDR3: CAWSGRRRSTDTQYF. The CDR3, as DNA: TGTGCCTGGAGTGGTAGGAGAAGGAGCACAGATACGCAGTATTTT.

V is TRBV7-2 and J is TRBJ1-1; D might be TRBD1 (6 bases). Between the trimmed V and J ends, which lost 2 bases and 5 bases, there was a span of 15 bases. Germline CDR1 reads SGHTA; CDR2 reads FQGNSA. CDR3 length equals 15 residues. CDR3 DNA sequence: TGTGCCAGCAGCTTATTTGCAGGGGTCGATACTGAAGCTTTCTTT. Amino acid sequence: CASSLFAGVDTEAFF. Filled out from reference TRBV7-2 and TRBJ1-1, the complete variable domain reads GAGVSQSPSNKVTEKGKDVELRCDPISGHTALYWYRQSLGQGLEFLIYFQGNSAPDKSGLPSDRFSAERTGGSVSTLTIQRTQQEDSAVYLCASSLFAGVDTEAFFGQGTRLTVV.

This clonotype was seen only once. The chain carries TRBV30 and TRBJ1-4; 10 positions match TRBD1. With V trimmed by 7 bases and J by 7 bases, 9 bases remained unmatched. The CDR3 length is 14 residues. Germline CDR1 GTSNPN, CDR2 SVGIG (reference sequence). The DNA of the CDR3 is TGTGCCTTCGAAACCGGGACAGGGGCTGAAAAACTGTTTTTT. Residues: CAFETGTGAEKLFF.

The gene calls are TRBV27 and TRBJ2-3, with TRBD1 as a possible D gene (5 bases). V was trimmed by 0 bases and J by 0 bases, leaving 10 bases between them. The germline gives CDR1 MNHEY, CDR2 SMNVEV (reference sequence). The CDR3 sequence is 16 residues long. The CDR3 reads CASSLSQGQSTDTQYF. The CDR3 region has the DNA TGTGCCAGCAGTTTATCCCAGGGTCAAAGCACAGATACGCAGTATTTT.

This clonotype was counted many times. The rearrangement links TRBV10-3 to TRBJ1-1; D unclear. Germline V lookup: CDR1 ENHRY, CDR2 SYGVKD. The V and J ends lost 6 bases and 4 bases respectively, with 6 bases between them. The CDR3 contains 11 residues. This chain's CDR3 is CAISFGTEAFF. The DNA of the CDR3 is TGTGCCATCAGCTTTGGCACTGAAGCTTTCTTT.

The chain is built from TRBV7-9 and TRBJ1-1, with D hard to call. CDR1 is SEHNR and CDR2 is FQNEAQ in the germline V gene (reference sequence). There are 15 residues in the CDR3. V lost 5 bases and J lost 0, with 13 bases in between. The CDR3 here is CASSPSPYMNTEAFF. CDR3 coding DNA: TGTGCCAGCAGCCCCTCACCCTACATGAACACTGAAGCTTTCTTT.

This clonotype was recorded once. The final CDR3 position lacks the conserved phenylalanine or tryptophan, pointing to a likely read error. The chain joins TRBV7-6 to TRBJ2-1; D not resolved. Germline-derived CDR1 and CDR2 are SGHVS and FNYEAQ. V gave up 2 bases and J gave up 8 bases, with 16 bases separating them. The CDR3 is made up of 15 amino acids. The CDR3 spells CASSLFIKLGDEQFS. The CDR3 coding sequence is TGTGCCAGCAGCTTATTTATCAAGTTGGGCGATGAGCAGTTCTCC.

The CDR3 sequence: CASRPGLAGGPNYETQYF. The CDR3 bases are TGTGCCAGCAGACCGGGACTAGCGGGAGGGCCGAATTACGAGACCCAGTACTTC. This sequence joins TRBV12-3 or TRBV12-4 and TRBJ2-5; TRBD2 matches 16 bases. The CDR3 is made up of 18 amino acids. The V and J ends lost 6 bases and 5 bases, in that order; junction bases with no gene match: 12.

This clonotype was detected once. J is TRBJ2-2 and V is TRBV9; D is perhaps TRBD2 (6 bases). Germline V gene data show CDR1 as SGDLS and CDR2 as YYNGEE. The CDR3 extends over 15 amino acids. Between the trimmed V and J ends, which lost 4 bases and 0 bases, there was a span of 10 bases. CDR3 nucleotides: TGTGCCAGCAGCCCCGGGAGAACGAACACCGGGGAGCTGTTTTTT. It specifies CASSPGRTNTGELFF.

There are a few counts of this clonotype. The V and J genes are TRBV12-3 or TRBV12-4 and TRBJ2-7; D may be TRBD1 or TRBD2 (5 bases each). The CDR3 consists of 15 residues. V lost 3 bases and J lost 3, with 15 bases in between. CDR3 coding DNA: TGTGCCAGCAGTTTTAGCGAACAGGTGAGCTACGAGCAGTACTTC. It encodes CASSFSEQVSYEQYF.

The V and J genes are TRBV2 and TRBJ2-5; D unresolved. Trimming cost V 8 bases and J 4 bases, with 11 bases left between them. CDR1 and CDR2 (germline): SNHLY, FYNNEI. The CDR3 loop spans 12 amino acids. CDR3 amino acids: CASLGFGETQYF. Written as DNA, the CDR3 is TGTGCCAGCTTAGGTTTCGGAGAGACCCAGTACTTC.

In DNA form, the CDR3 reads TGCAGTGCTAGTCAGGGACAGGGGTTCTCACCCCTCCACTTT. Protein sequence: CSASQGQGFSPLHF. The gene calls are TRBV20-1 and TRBJ1-6, with 10 nucleotides matching TRBD1. This CDR3 comprises 14 residues. The junction had 6 bases not matched to a gene; V was cut back by 3 bases and J by 10 bases. From germline, CDR1 is DFQATT and CDR2 SNEGSKA (reference sequence).

This clonotype was seen more than once but under ten times. The CDR3 DNA reads as TGTGCCAGCAGTGAACTGCCAACAGCCTGTAATGAAAAACTGTTTTTT. This sequence encodes CASSELPTACNEKLFF. The J gene is TRBJ1-4, the V gene TRBV25-1, with D hard to call. The CDR3 sequence is 16 residues long. Trimming removed 2 bases from V and 4 bases from J, with 14 bases in between. Germline V gene data show CDR1 as MGHDK and CDR2 as SYGVNS.

This clonotype was observed a single time. The V call is TRBV7-9, the J call TRBJ1-6; no clear D gene. V dropped 5 bases and J dropped 7 bases, with 15 bases sitting between them. Germline V gives CDR1 SEHNR, CDR2 FQNEAQ (reference sequence). The CDR3 totals 15 residues. The CDR3 loop is CASSHIGGHNSPLHF. CDR3 coding DNA: TGTGCCAGCAGCCACATAGGAGGGCACAATTCACCCCTCCACTTT.

V and J are TRBV4-3 and TRBJ1-1; D gene uncertain. This CDR3 spans 14 amino acids. The germline gives CDR1 LGHNA, CDR2 YSLEER. Trimming left V 1 base short and J 6 bases short, with 12 bases between. This chain's CDR3 is CASSQGGTVPEAFF. CDR3 DNA: TGCGCCAGCAGCCAAGGAGGAACAGTCCCTGAAGCTTTCTTT.

This clonotype has just a few counts. The J gene is TRBJ1-3, the V gene TRBV20-1, with no clear D. V lost 4 bases and J lost 4, with 14 bases in between. The V gene's germline CDR1 is DFQATT and CDR2 SNEGSKA (reference sequence). The CDR3 runs to 14 residues. In DNA form, the CDR3 reads TGCAGTGCTACCCTAAGGGTGTCCGGAAACACCATATATTTT. Amino acid sequence: CSATLRVSGNTIYF.

A few counts support this clonotype. The rearrangement links TRBV7-2 to TRBJ2-5; D unresolved. V was pared by 9 bases and J by 1 base, with 12 bases between. Germline V lookup: CDR1 SGHTA, CDR2 FQGNSA. This CDR3 is 13 amino acids long. DNA for the CDR3: TGTGCCAGTAACCGCTTAGTCCAAGAGACCCAGTACTTC. It yields the protein CASNRLVQETQYF.